This passage covers 13 T cell receptor beta chains from one sample sequenced in a study of T cell repertoires in cytomegalovirus infection. TCRdb re-analysed the reads in MiXCR, keeping a single row per CDR3 protein. The top ten hold around 4.5% of the sample, which has roughly 320,000 distinct CDR3 sequences, 8% to 9.5% seen once. Material: PBMCs. The receptors come from a human donor in good health (CMV status not recorded). Some clones in this sample may be carry-over from other donors' samples.

There are a few counts of this clonotype. The chain carries TRBV19 and TRBJ2-1; 7 bases agree with TRBD2. The CDR3 is 14 amino acids. Germline CDR1 reads LNHDA; CDR2 reads SQIVND (reference sequence). Germline trimming cut 4 bases from V and 4 bases from J; bases unmatched to any gene: 4. The DNA of the CDR3 is TGTGCCAGTAGTACCGGGACTACTTACAATGAGCAGTTCTTC. Residues: CASSTGTTYNEQFF.

The chain couples TRBV7-9 to TRBJ2-7; 8 bases are shared with TRBD1. V lost 0 bases, J lost 8 bases, and 6 bases stayed unmatched. This CDR3 has 14 residues. Per germline, CDR1 SEHNR and CDR2 FQNEAQ (reference sequence). CDR3 loop: CASSLAWDRTQQYF. DNA for the CDR3: TGTGCCAGCAGCTTAGCCTGGGACAGGACGCAGCAGTACTTC.

This clonotype occurred many times. The J gene is TRBJ2-7, the V gene TRBV10-3, with D possibly being TRBD1 (6 bases). Germline CDR1 is ENHRY and CDR2 is SYGVKD. V lost 0 bases and J lost 2, with 8 bases in between. The CDR3 is made up of 14 amino acids. The chain's CDR3 is CAISESDSPYEQYF. In DNA, the CDR3 is TGTGCCATCAGTGAGTCGGACAGCCCCTACGAGCAGTACTTC.

This clonotype has a count of ten or more. The chain is built from TRBV15 and TRBJ1-5; tentatively, D is TRBD1 (5 bases). The germline V gene encodes CDR1 LNHNV and CDR2 YYDKDF (reference sequence). The CDR3 is 15 amino acids. Trimming took 0 bases from V and 9 from J, leaving 15 bases between them. In DNA form, the CDR3 reads TGTGCCACCAGCAGAGATATGAAGGGGATGCGGCCCCAGCATTTT. This gives the protein CATSRDMKGMRPQHF.

The chain is built from TRBV6-2 or TRBV6-3 and TRBJ1-1, with D maybe TRBD1 (5 bases). CDR1 MNHEY and CDR2 SVGEGT come from the germline V gene. The CDR3 is 11 amino acids. Deletions cut 7 bases from V and 7 bases from J, with 10 bases between. CDR3 in DNA: TGTGCCAGCATGAGGAGGGGTGAAGCTTTCTTT. Its protein is CASMRRGEAFF.

The V call is TRBV28, the J call TRBJ2-5; 11 bases align to TRBD1. This CDR3 region has 16 residues. The germline CDR1 and CDR2 sequences are MDHEN and SYDVKM. Trimming cost V 5 bases and J 1 base; bases outside gene matches: 6. The CDR3 region is CASSMSGTGGQETQYF. CDR3 DNA: TGTGCCAGCAGTATGTCCGGGACAGGGGGCCAAGAGACCCAGTACTTC.

This clonotype was picked up many times. This chain joins TRBV4-1 and TRBJ1-1; D uncertain. Per germline, CDR1 MGHRA and CDR2 YSYEKL. CDR3 length: 15 amino acids. V was shortened by 3 bases and J by 3 bases, with 14 bases between the two germline ends. DNA for the CDR3: TGCGCCAGCAGCCAGGGTAACGAGGATCACACTGAAGCTTTCTTT. It yields the protein CASSQGNEDHTEAFF.

Many counts were recorded for this clonotype. CDR3 nucleotides: TGTGCCAGCAGCTTAGGAGGCGGCAATGAGCAGTTCTTC. It translates to CASSLGGGNEQFF. The chain carries TRBV7-9 and TRBJ2-1; unclear D gene. The CDR3 extends over 13 amino acids. The germline V gene has CDR1 SEHNR and CDR2 FQNEAQ (reference sequence). The V and J ends lost 1 base and 6 bases respectively, with 7 bases between them.

This clonotype showed up many times. J is TRBJ2-1 and V is TRBV11-3; no reliable D call. V was clipped by 1 base and J by 8 bases, with 9 bases between them. This CDR3 comprises 13 residues. The germline V gene encodes CDR1 SGHNT and CDR2 YENEEA. The CDR3 DNA reads as TGTGCCAGCAGCTTAGCTCGTGGACATGAGCAGTTCTTC. It encodes CASSLARGHEQFF. Full variable domain (rest looked up from reference TRBV11-3 and TRBJ2-1): EAGVVQSPRYKIIEKKQPVAFWCNPISGHNTLYWYLQNLGQGPELLIRYENEEAVDDSQLPKDRFSAERLKGVDSTLKIQPAELGDSAVYLCASSLARGHEQFFGPGTRLTVL.

There are a few counts of this clonotype. The chain is built from TRBV7-9 and TRBJ2-5, with D perhaps TRBD1 (7 bases). The germline gives CDR1 SEHNR, CDR2 FQNEAQ (reference sequence). This CDR3 contains 15 residues. The ends were cut back, 5 bases at V and 1 base at J, with 14 bases in the middle. CDR3 region: CASSQGGRFQETQYF. CDR3 in DNA: TGTGCCAGCAGCCAGGGGGGACGGTTCCAAGAGACCCAGTACTTC.

Many counts were recorded for this clonotype. The V and J genes are TRBV20-1 and TRBJ1-5, with D possibly TRBD1 on 5 matching bases. The CDR3 has 15 amino acids. Trimming removed 3 bases from V and 0 bases from J, with 12 bases in between. The germline V gene has CDR1 DFQATT and CDR2 SNEGSKA (reference sequence). The CDR3 loop is CSARTEIYSNQPQHF. CDR3 DNA sequence: TGCAGTGCTAGGACAGAGATCTATAGCAATCAGCCCCAGCATTTT.

Ten or more counts support this clonotype. This sequence joins TRBV20-1 and TRBJ2-5; TRBD1 agrees at 10 bases. Germline V gene data show CDR1 as DFQATT and CDR2 as SNEGSKA (reference sequence). Unmatched junction bases numbered 3, after V lost 3 bases and J lost 8 bases. CDR3 length: 12 amino acids. DNA for the CDR3: TGCAGTGCTAGGGGACAGGGGCTTACCCAGTACTTC. Translating it yields CSARGQGLTQYF.

The chain joins TRBV4-2 to TRBJ1-3; D gene unclear. Germline V CDR1 and CDR2: LGHNA, YNFKEQ. V was pared by 10 bases and J by 4 bases, with 8 bases between. The CDR3 runs 11 residues. In nucleotides, the CDR3 is TGTGCCACTCGGACGGGAAACACCATATATTTT. It is translated as CATRTGNTIYF.